This TCR beta chain comes out of a study of blood T cells in healthy people across ages. A second PCR of roughly 6 to 12 cycles used a sample-barcoded 5' primer and a J-beta primer mix. Each CDR3 protein is one row after TCRdb ran MiXCR on the 5' RACE reads. This sample carries about 570,000 distinct CDR3 sequences, roughly 29% of them seen once, and the ten largest clones take 18%. The germline V and J ends were trimmed by 2 bases and 7 bases, with 9 bases remaining between them. The V gene's germline CDR1 is SGDLS and CDR2 YYNGEE. This CDR3 has 13 amino acids. Samples each had at least 5 micrograms of total RNA extracted.

Sequenced input: blood. The J gene is TRBJ2-2, the V gene TRBV9; no definite D call. The TCR sequence derives from a woman in her sixties or seventies in good health. Written as DNA, the CDR3 is TGTGCCAGCAGCGTCGGCCAGGACGGGGAGCTGTTTTTT. Its protein is CASSVGQDGELFF.